Below, 23 T cell receptor beta chains from the same sample are listed, as sequenced in a study of T cell repertoires in cytomegalovirus infection. In TCRdb, the reads were re-called with MiXCR into one record per CDR3 protein. This sample has under 850,000 distinct CDR3 sequences, with roughly 30% found just once. What these receptors recognize is not known. The sample consisted of cultured PBMCs, taken from culture after CMV antigen stimulation. These receptor sequences come from a human donor in good health (CMV status not recorded). Some clones in this sample may be carry-over from other donors' samples.

The J gene is TRBJ2-7, the V gene TRBV7-2; no firm D call. This CDR3 has 14 residues. Germline CDR1 and CDR2: SGHTA and FQGNSA. The V and J ends lost 5 bases and 4 bases respectively, with 15 bases between them. CDR3 protein: CASSPSGYAYEQYF. CDR3 bases: TGTGCCAGCAGCCCCTCAGGATACGCTTACGAGCAGTACTTC.

To note about this clonotype: This sequence may be a read error, since a much larger clone differs from it by one base. V gene TRBV7-8 combines with J gene TRBJ1-5; D remains unclear. The CDR3 has 14 amino acids. Trimming removed 1 base from V and 2 bases from J, with 6 bases in between. CDR1 is SGHVS, CDR2 FQNEAQ, per germline. The CDR3 sequence is CASSLGKGNQPQHF. The CDR3 nucleotides are TGTGCCAGCAGCTTAGGGAAGGGCAATCAGCCCCAGCATTTT.

Only a few counts were recorded for this clonotype. The rearrangement links TRBV6-1 to TRBJ1-5; D ambiguous. The CDR3 spans 19 residues. Germline V gene lookup returns CDR1 MNHNS and CDR2 SASEGT. V lost 7 bases to trimming and J lost 2 bases, with 27 bases between them. CDR3 loop: CASTKPLPRGSMGNQPQHF. In DNA form, the CDR3 reads TGTGCCAGCACCAAGCCCCTACCCCGGGGATCCATGGGCAATCAGCCCCAGCATTTT.

This clonotype was detected a few times. The gene calls are TRBV7-7 and TRBJ2-1; 8 nucleotides align to TRBD2. The CDR3 length is 15 residues. Germline loops: CDR1 SSHAT, CDR2 FNYEAQ (reference sequence). V was clipped by 5 bases and J by 2 bases; unmatched bases: 5. CDR3 DNA: TGTGCCAGCAGCCCCAGCGGGAGTGCCTACAATGAGCAGTTCTTC. This codes for CASSPSGSAYNEQFF.

The table lists this clonotype with many counts. CDR3 in amino acids: CASRGGKRYEQFF. The CDR3 coding sequence is TGTGCCAGCCGGGGGGGAAAGAGGTATGAGCAGTTCTTC. The rearrangement links TRBV7-8 to TRBJ2-1; TRBD2 aligns across 8 bases. Germline V gene sequence: CDR1 SGHVS, CDR2 FQNEAQ. The CDR3 is 13 residues long. The trim removed 8 bases at V and 8 bases at J, leaving 8 bases unmatched. Full variable domain (outside the CDR3, taken from reference TRBV7-8 and TRBJ2-1): GAGVSQSPRYKVAKRGQDVALRCDPISGHVSLFWYQQALGQGPEFLTYFQNEAQLDKSGLPSDRFFAERPEGSVSTLKIQRTQQEDSAVYLCASRGGKRYEQFFGPGTRLTVL.

The chain couples TRBV6-1 to TRBJ1-5, with no clear D. The CDR3 totals 15 residues. V dropped 4 bases and J dropped 4 bases, with 14 bases sitting between them. From germline, CDR1 is MNHNS and CDR2 SASEGT. The DNA of the CDR3 is TGTGCCAGCAGTGGCTCGCGGGAGCCTAATCAGCCCCAGCATTTT. It is translated as CASSGSREPNQPQHF.

The chain links TRBV20-1 to TRBJ2-1; maybe TRBD1 (8 bases). V dropped 0 bases and J dropped 6 bases, with 15 bases sitting between them. Germline lookup yields CDR1 DFQATT and CDR2 SNEGSKA (reference sequence). This CDR3 is built from 15 residues. Here the CDR3 reads CSARDNRGRANEQFF. The CDR3 region has the DNA TGCAGTGCTAGAGATAACAGGGGGAGGGCCAATGAGCAGTTCTTC.

There are a few counts of this clonotype. This chain links TRBV12-3 or TRBV12-4 with TRBJ1-1, with 7 nucleotides matching TRBD1. V lost 8 bases to trimming and J lost 8 bases; unmatched junction nucleotides: 11. The CDR3 runs to 13 residues. CDR3: CASSRQGFLEAFF. The CDR3 DNA follows: TGTGCCAGCTCAAGACAGGGCTTCCTAGAAGCTTTCTTT.

The V call is TRBV7-2, the J call TRBJ1-4; D is undetermined. V was trimmed by 4 bases and J by 5 bases, leaving 17 bases between them. The length of the CDR3 is 16 residues. The germline V gene encodes CDR1 SGHTA and CDR2 FQGNSA. In DNA, the CDR3 is TGTGCCAGCAGCTCCTCCCGAGATTCTGGGAATGAAAAACTGTTTTTT. This codes for CASSSSRDSGNEKLFF.

This clonotype was recorded many times. This chain connects TRBV7-2 to TRBJ2-1; 7 bases map to TRBD1. Germline lookup yields CDR1 SGHTA and CDR2 FQGNSA. The CDR3 contains 16 residues. The trim removed 5 bases at V and 3 bases at J, leaving 10 bases unmatched. The CDR3 DNA sequence: TGTGCCAGCAGCGCAAACAGGGGTCCCTTCTACAATGAGCAGTTCTTC. This sequence encodes CASSANRGPFYNEQFF.

J is TRBJ1-3 and V is TRBV29-1; D perhaps matches TRBD1 (6 bases). The CDR3 contains 15 residues. Germline assignment: CDR1 SQVTM and CDR2 ANQGSEA. Trimming took off 1 base at V and 4 bases at J, with 14 bases between the two ends. CDR3 region: CSVEGSRGGGNTIYF. DNA for the CDR3: TGCAGCGTTGAAGGCTCCAGGGGTGGAGGAAACACCATATATTTT. Complete variable domain (other parts from reference TRBV29-1 and TRBJ1-3): SAVISQKPSRDICQRGTSLTIQCQVDSQVTMMFWYRQQPGQSLTLIATANQGSEATYESGFVIDKFPISRPNLTFSTLTVSNMSPEDSSIYLCSVEGSRGGGNTIYFGEGSWLTVV.

This clonotype was counted many times. This sequence joins TRBV7-2 and TRBJ1-1; D uncertain. V gave up 2 bases and J gave up 1 base, with 8 bases separating them. Germline V gives CDR1 SGHTA, CDR2 FQGNSA. The CDR3 consists of 14 residues. The CDR3 loop reads CASSLSVGNTEAFF. The CDR3 coding sequence is TGTGCCAGCAGCTTATCGGTGGGGAACACTGAAGCTTTCTTT. Combining the CDR3 with reference TRBV7-2 and TRBJ1-1 gives the whole variable domain GAGVSQSPSNKVTEKGKDVELRCDPISGHTALYWYRQSLGQGLEFLIYFQGNSAPDKSGLPSDRFSAERTGGSVSTLTIQRTQQEDSAVYLCASSLSVGNTEAFFGQGTRLTVV.

The gene calls are TRBV12-3 or TRBV12-4 and TRBJ2-7; D unresolved. The CDR3 runs to 11 residues. Between the trimmed V and J ends, which lost 6 bases and 7 bases, there was a span of 10 bases. CDR3 loop: CASSTYGEQYF. The CDR3 DNA sequence: TGTGCCAGCAGCACCTACGGTGAGCAGTACTTC.

This clonotype was counted a few times. The V and J genes are TRBV6-2 or TRBV6-3 and TRBJ2-1, with 9 bases lining up with TRBD2. The CDR3 is 15 amino acids. With V trimmed by 5 bases and J by 6 bases, 8 bases remained unmatched. The germline V gene has CDR1 MNHEY and CDR2 SVGEGT. The CDR3 sequence is CASSPRGTSLNEQFF. The CDR3 DNA reads as TGTGCCAGCAGTCCCCGGGGGACTAGCCTCAATGAGCAGTTCTTC.

V usage is TRBV19 and J usage is TRBJ1-6; D remains unclear. CDR3 size: 15 residues. With 4 bases removed from V and 2 bases from J, the gap between germline ends came to 9 bases. Germline CDR1 is LNHDA and CDR2 is SQIVND (reference sequence). CDR3: CASSTRGPYNSPLHF. The DNA of the CDR3 is TGTGCCAGTAGTACAAGAGGCCCCTATAATTCACCCCTCCACTTT.

This clonotype was recorded many times. The V call is TRBV7-8, the J call TRBJ2-3; 11 nucleotides align to TRBD2. The V gene end was trimmed by 3 bases and the J gene end by 2 bases; junction bases not matched to a gene: 13. This CDR3 is 19 amino acids long. Germline assignment: CDR1 SGHVS and CDR2 FQNEAQ. CDR3 sequence (DNA): TGTGCCAGCAGCTTGGCCCGGCTAGCGGGAGGAAGTTTCACAGATACGCAGTATTTT. Amino acids: CASSLARLAGGSFTDTQYF.

On this clonotype itself: A read error is possible here, since a much larger clone lies one base away. The rearrangement uses TRBV7-2 and TRBJ2-5; weak D call: TRBD1 (6 bases). Germline V gene data show CDR1 as SGHTA and CDR2 as FQGNSA. This CDR3 region has 15 residues. The CDR3 DNA is TGTGCCGGCAGCTCAATACAGGGCCCCCAAGAGACCCAGTACTTC. It translates to CAGSSIQGPQETQYF.

The genes are TRBV7-2 and TRBJ2-5; the D gene is possibly TRBD1 (5 bases). V was clipped by 1 base and J by 5 bases, with 14 bases between them. Germline CDR1 SGHTA, CDR2 FQGNSA. This CDR3 has 15 amino acids. The CDR3 sequence is CASSLEGWSWETQYF. For the CDR3, the DNA is TGTGCCAGCAGCTTAGAGGGGTGGTCGTGGGAGACCCAGTACTTC. The full variable domain, rest sourced from reference TRBV7-2 and TRBJ2-5, is GAGVSQSPSNKVTEKGKDVELRCDPISGHTALYWYRQSLGQGLEFLIYFQGNSAPDKSGLPSDRFSAERTGGSVSTLTIQRTQQEDSAVYLCASSLEGWSWETQYFGPGTRLLVL.

The chain couples TRBV27 to TRBJ2-7; possibly TRBD2 for D (6 bases). Germline values: CDR1 MNHEY, CDR2 SMNVEV (reference sequence). This CDR3 region has 14 residues. Trimming took 7 bases from V and 0 from J, leaving 13 bases between them. CDR3 loop: CASTSVAASYEQYF. The CDR3 DNA sequence: TGTGCCAGCACATCAGTAGCGGCCTCCTACGAGCAGTACTTC.

The CDR3 region is CASGRADTDTQYF. The CDR3 DNA sequence: TGTGCCAGTGGGAGGGCCGATACAGATACGCAGTATTTT. This chain links TRBV6-5 with TRBJ2-3; TRBD2 matches at 7 bases. The CDR3 consists of 13 residues. With V trimmed by 9 bases and J by 3 bases, 6 bases remained unmatched. Germline-derived CDR1 and CDR2 are MNHEY and SVGAGI.

About this clonotype: This sequence may be a read error, since a much larger clone differs from it by one base. The chain combines TRBV7-2 with TRBJ1-5, with 8 positions matching TRBD1. This CDR3 comprises 14 residues. CDR1 is SGHTA, CDR2 FQGNSA, per germline. The CDR3 sequence is CAGSPGQGSQPQHF. CDR3 in DNA: TGTGCCGGCAGCCCAGGACAGGGAAGTCAGCCCCAGCATTTT.

This clonotype was detected a few times. This sequence joins TRBV6-5 and TRBJ2-7, with D possibly TRBD2 on 6 matching bases. Trimming removed 3 bases at V and 2 bases at J, with 11 bases between. CDR3 size: 14 residues. CDR1 is MNHEY and CDR2 is SVGAGI in the germline V gene. This CDR3 reads CASSYRERTYEQYF. CDR3 coding DNA: TGTGCCAGCAGTTATCGGGAGAGAACCTACGAGCAGTACTTC.

This clonotype was picked up a small number of times. The chain employs TRBV7-2 and TRBJ2-3; no clear D gene. CDR3 length: 16 residues. The germline CDR1 and CDR2 sequences are SGHTA and FQGNSA. The ends were cut back, 5 bases at V and 2 bases at J, with 17 bases in the middle. The CDR3 sequence is CASSLTVGSATDTQYF. For the CDR3, the DNA is TGTGCCAGCAGCCTAACGGTGGGCTCGGCCACAGATACGCAGTATTTT.